This T cell receptor beta chain was recorded in a study of T cell responses to AZD1222 COVID-19 vaccine. The wider study: Recipients boosted at about 4 weeks or about 12 weeks are pooled. Study-wide results and caveats: CD4 TCRs covered the whole spike, strongest at regions 160-218 and 743-854. Spike-specific TCR depth and breadth grew after two AZD1222 doses. Baseline seropositives among AZD1222 recipients totaled only 5 to 7.

This CDR3 contains 13 residues. V was clipped by 5 bases and J by 10 bases, with 17 bases between them. From germline, CDR1 is SGHTA and CDR2 FQGNSA. Points on this clone: Its antigen is unknown.

The repertoire was sequenced with immunoSEQ multiplex PCR; TCRdb's copy has only in-frame clones and lacks some. This sample yields approximately 180,000 clones, of which 70% to 90% are seen a single time; around 6.4% belongs to the top ten. This receptor was taken from an adult in good health. This chain joins TRBV7-2 and TRBJ1-1; no clear D gene. The material sequenced was peripheral blood, taken on day 0 of AZD1222 vaccination. The CDR3 is CASSPKPDAGAFF. For the CDR3, the DNA is TGTGCCAGCAGCCCGAAACCGGACGCTGGAGCTTTCTTT.